These T cell receptor beta chains were read from a single sample in a study of blood T cells in healthy people across ages. TCRdb passed the 5' RACE reads through MiXCR, listing each CDR3 protein once. The repertoire has approximately 1,700,000 distinct CDR3 sequences, about two fifths of them found once; the top ten carry roughly 23%. Sequences were obtained from blood. Receptors originate from a human donor in good health. CDR3s include the opening cysteine and the closing phenylalanine or tryptophan. Each record gives: D gene, clone size, J gene, V gene, CDR3 protein, CDR3 DNA. The D gene is left open where the match is weak. Clone size is shown for a subset of rows, as once, few, many or a class of expanded clone.

d_gene: -
abundance: few
j_gene: TRBJ2-3
v_gene: TRBV3-1
CDR3aa: CASSLRGETDTQYF
CDR3nt: TGTGCCAGCAGCTTAAGAGGGGAGACAGATACGCAGTATTTT

d_gene: -
abundance: -
j_gene: TRBJ1-2
v_gene: TRBV5-6
CDR3aa: CASSLDGSARGYGYTF
CDR3nt: TGTGCCAGCAGCTTGGATGGCTCAGCTAGAGGCTATGGCTACACCTTC

d_gene: -
abundance: -
j_gene: TRBJ2-2
v_gene: TRBV5-1
CDR3aa: CASRPQGANTGELFF
CDR3nt: TGCGCCAGCAGGCCACAGGGCGCGAACACCGGGGAGCTGTTTTTT

d_gene: -
abundance: -
j_gene: TRBJ1-2
v_gene: TRBV7-9
CDR3aa: CASSNGNLPGGYTF
CDR3nt: TGTGCCAGCAGCAACGGGAATCTCCCCGGGGGCTACACCTTC

d_gene: -
abundance: -
j_gene: TRBJ2-3
v_gene: TRBV5-1
CDR3aa: CTSSLGLSGDAQYF
CDR3nt: TGCACCAGCAGCCTGGGACTCTCCGGAGATGCGCAGTATTTT

d_gene: TRBD1
abundance: -
j_gene: TRBJ2-7
v_gene: TRBV20-1
CDR3aa: CSARHQGQGYEQYF
CDR3nt: TGCAGTGCTAGACATCAGGGACAGGGCTACGAGCAGTACTTC

d_gene: TRBD1
abundance: -
j_gene: TRBJ2-5
v_gene: TRBV29-1
CDR3aa: CSVSGTGWQETQYF
CDR3nt: TGCAGCGTCTCCGGGACAGGGTGGCAAGAGACCCAGTACTTC

d_gene: -
abundance: few
j_gene: TRBJ2-1
v_gene: TRBV7-3
CDR3aa: CASSLSLLLVNEQFF
CDR3nt: TGTGCCAGCAGCTTATCTCTTTTGCTTGTCAATGAGCAGTTCTTC

d_gene: TRBD2
abundance: few
j_gene: TRBJ2-3
v_gene: TRBV28
CDR3aa: CASSSSSGTRTDTQYF
CDR3nt: TGTGCCAGCAGTTCCTCATCCGGGACTAGAACAGATACGCAGTATTTT

d_gene: TRBD1
abundance: -
j_gene: TRBJ2-3
v_gene: TRBV7-2
CDR3aa: CASSLPDRGGRYF
CDR3nt: TGTGCCAGCAGCCTCCCGGACAGGGGGGGGCGGTATTTT

d_gene: -
abundance: few
j_gene: TRBJ2-1
v_gene: TRBV30
CDR3aa: CAFWFDVGSYNEQFF
CDR3nt: TGTGCCTTCTGGTTTGACGTAGGTTCCTACAATGAGCAGTTCTTC

d_gene: -
abundance: -
j_gene: TRBJ2-5
v_gene: TRBV3-1
CDR3aa: CASSHRAPQETQYF
CDR3nt: TGTGCCAGCAGCCATCGGGCACCCCAAGAGACCCAGTACTTC

d_gene: -
abundance: few
j_gene: TRBJ1-2
v_gene: TRBV5-4
CDR3aa: CASSLGGGRANYGYTF
CDR3nt: TGTGCCAGCAGCTTGGGTGGCGGGAGAGCTAACTATGGCTACACCTTC

d_gene: -
abundance: -
j_gene: TRBJ1-2
v_gene: TRBV9
CDR3aa: CASSGRNLDYSYGYTF
CDR3nt: TGTGCCAGCAGCGGACGAAATCTCGACTATTCTTATGGCTACACCTTC

d_gene: -
abundance: few
j_gene: TRBJ2-7
v_gene: TRBV15
CDR3aa: CATSRVRGGGEQYF
CDR3nt: TGTGCCACCAGCAGAGTTAGAGGGGGAGGCGAGCAGTACTTC

d_gene: -
abundance: -
j_gene: TRBJ1-2
v_gene: TRBV6-5
CDR3aa: CASSPASGRYTF
CDR3nt: TGTGCCAGCAGCCCCGCTTCCGGACGCTACACCTTC

d_gene: -
abundance: few
j_gene: TRBJ2-5
v_gene: TRBV4-3
CDR3aa: CASSQDASSLETQYF
CDR3nt: TGCGCCAGCAGCCAAGATGCCTCTAGCCTAGAGACCCAGTACTTC

d_gene: -
abundance: once
j_gene: TRBJ1-3
v_gene: TRBV29-1
CDR3aa: CSVGTGNTMYF
CDR3nt: -

d_gene: TRBD1
abundance: -
j_gene: TRBJ2-6
v_gene: TRBV24-1
CDR3aa: CATSAWGTEGNSGANVLTF
CDR3nt: TGTGCCACCAGTGCCTGGGGGACAGAGGGAAACTCTGGGGCCAACGTCCTGACTTTC

d_gene: -
abundance: few
j_gene: TRBJ1-1
v_gene: TRBV4-1
CDR3aa: CASSRTLRVLTPEAFF
CDR3nt: TGCGCCAGCAGTCGAACACTCAGGGTTTTGACCCCTGAAGCTTTCTTT

d_gene: TRBD1
abundance: -
j_gene: TRBJ1-1
v_gene: TRBV4-1
CDR3aa: CASSLTPTGGWTEAFF
CDR3nt: TGCGCCAGCAGCCTTACTCCGACAGGGGGTTGGACTGAAGCTTTCTTT

d_gene: -
abundance: few
j_gene: TRBJ1-5
v_gene: TRBV19
CDR3aa: CASSIASRNQPQHF
CDR3nt: TGTGCCAGTAGTATAGCCAGCCGCAATCAGCCCCAGCATTTT

d_gene: -
abundance: few
j_gene: TRBJ2-5
v_gene: TRBV5-5
CDR3aa: CASSSFRGGETQYF
CDR3nt: TGTGCCAGCAGCTCATTCCGAGGAGGAGAGACCCAGTACTTC

d_gene: TRBD2
abundance: -
j_gene: TRBJ2-1
v_gene: TRBV7-3
CDR3aa: CASRKSGVYGNEQFF
CDR3nt: TGTGCCAGCAGGAAAAGCGGGGTTTATGGAAATGAGCAGTTCTTC

d_gene: TRBD1
abundance: -
j_gene: TRBJ1-2
v_gene: TRBV20-1
CDR3aa: CSAREPYTGDYGYTF
CDR3nt: TGCAGTGCTAGGGAGCCCTACACAGGGGATTATGGCTACACCTTC

d_gene: -
abundance: once
j_gene: TRBJ2-5
v_gene: TRBV9
CDR3aa: CASNVGVWEPKETQYF
CDR3nt: TGTGCCAGCAACGTAGGGGTCTGGGAACCCAAAGAGACCCAGTACTTC

d_gene: TRBD1
abundance: -
j_gene: TRBJ1-3
v_gene: TRBV12-3/TRBV12-4
CDR3aa: CASSRQGVDTIYF
CDR3nt: TGTGCCAGCAGTCGACAGGGAGTGGACACCATATATTTT

d_gene: -
abundance: -
j_gene: TRBJ1-1
v_gene: TRBV7-3
CDR3aa: CASSSGGNAEAFF
CDR3nt: TGTGCCAGCAGCTCCGGGGGGAACGCTGAAGCTTTCTTT

d_gene: -
abundance: many
j_gene: TRBJ2-7
v_gene: TRBV4-3
CDR3aa: CASSQQTSGSSLSYEQYF
CDR3nt: TGCGCCAGCAGCCAACAAACGTCGGGCTCATCTCTTTCCTACGAGCAGTACTTC

d_gene: -
abundance: once
j_gene: TRBJ2-3
v_gene: TRBV12-3/TRBV12-4
CDR3aa: CASSTAITGLRTDTQYF
CDR3nt: TGTGCCAGCAGTACAGCTATTACGGGGCTACGCACAGATACGCAGTATTTT

d_gene: -
abundance: -
j_gene: TRBJ1-2
v_gene: TRBV4-1
CDR3aa: CASSQEIGSYYGYTF
CDR3nt: TGCGCCAGCAGCCAAGAAATCGGATCTTACTATGGCTACACCTTC

d_gene: -
abundance: once
j_gene: TRBJ2-7
v_gene: TRBV15
CDR3aa: CATSSSEALYEQYF
CDR3nt: TGTGCCACCAGCAGTTCCGAGGCGCTTTACGAGCAGTACTTC

d_gene: TRBD1
abundance: few
j_gene: TRBJ1-6
v_gene: TRBV7-2
CDR3aa: CASSKQGAGTDSPLHF
CDR3nt: TGTGCCAGCAGTAAGCAGGGGGCCGGAACGGATTCACCCCTCCACTTT

d_gene: TRBD2
abundance: -
j_gene: TRBJ2-1
v_gene: TRBV7-2
CDR3aa: CANSLAHGGDEQFF
CDR3nt: TGTGCCAACAGCTTAGCCCACGGGGGGGATGAGCAGTTCTTC

d_gene: -
abundance: -
j_gene: TRBJ2-3
v_gene: TRBV5-1
CDR3aa: CASSAGGAHADTQYF
CDR3nt: TGCGCCAGCAGCGCCGGAGGAGCTCACGCAGATACGCAGTATTTT

d_gene: TRBD2
abundance: few
j_gene: TRBJ2-5
v_gene: TRBV4-3
CDR3aa: CASSQETGTSGGTQETQYF
CDR3nt: TGCGCCAGCAGCCAAGAAACCGGGACTAGCGGGGGGACCCAAGAGACCCAGTACTTC

d_gene: TRBD1
abundance: -
j_gene: TRBJ2-4
v_gene: TRBV12-3/TRBV12-4
CDR3aa: CASRGQGVNIQYF
CDR3nt: TGTGCCAGCAGGGGACAGGGGGTGAACATTCAGTACTTC

d_gene: TRBD2
abundance: -
j_gene: TRBJ2-7
v_gene: TRBV4-3
CDR3aa: CASSQDTGGLEQYF
CDR3nt: TGCGCCAGCAGCCAAGATACGGGGGGGCTCGAGCAGTACTTC

d_gene: TRBD2
abundance: many
j_gene: TRBJ2-5
v_gene: TRBV20-1
CDR3aa: CSARGGTETQYF
CDR3nt: TGCAGTGCTAGGGGGGGGACGGAGACCCAGTACTTC

d_gene: -
abundance: few
j_gene: TRBJ2-1
v_gene: TRBV2
CDR3aa: CASSWGGTYNEQFF
CDR3nt: TGTGCCAGCAGTTGGGGTGGCACCTACAATGAGCAGTTCTTC

d_gene: -
abundance: -
j_gene: TRBJ2-1
v_gene: TRBV20-1
CDR3aa: CSAPMWGVNEQFF
CDR3nt: TGCAGTGCCCCAATGTGGGGGGTGAATGAGCAGTTCTTC

d_gene: TRBD2
abundance: -
j_gene: TRBJ2-5
v_gene: TRBV28
CDR3aa: CASRSPGRGFQETQYF
CDR3nt: TGTGCCAGCAGATCCCCAGGGCGGGGGTTTCAAGAGACCCAGTACTTC

d_gene: -
abundance: few
j_gene: TRBJ2-6
v_gene: TRBV7-6
CDR3aa: CASSLTAISGANVLTF
CDR3nt: TGTGCCAGCAGCTTAACAGCGATCTCTGGGGCCAACGTCCTGACTTTC

d_gene: -
abundance: -
j_gene: TRBJ1-2
v_gene: TRBV10-3
CDR3aa: CATRDTRTKDYGYTF
CDR3nt: TGTGCCACCAGGGACACGAGAACCAAGGACTATGGCTACACCTTC

d_gene: TRBD1
abundance: few
j_gene: TRBJ1-5
v_gene: TRBV20-1
CDR3aa: CSARVAGQGPGQPQHF
CDR3nt: TGCAGTGCTAGAGTTGCGGGACAGGGGCCGGGGCAGCCCCAGCATTTT